One and the same sample provided the 20 T cell receptor beta chains below, sequenced in a study of cytomegalovirus exposure and HLA in healthy donors. The PCR contained 60 Vbeta and 13 Jbeta primers. Profiled with immunoSEQ multiplex PCR; TCRdb holds only in-frame clones, not every one. The listing records roughly 120,000 clones. Sequencing input: PBMCs. Receptors were obtained from a man between 18 and 35 years old in good health and CMV-seronegative.

The rearrangement links TRBV29-1 to TRBJ2-1, with TRBD1 identical over 11 bases. Trimming removed 4 bases from V and 6 bases from J; junction bases left unmatched: 8. The CDR3 loop spans 15 amino acids. The germline CDR1 and CDR2 sequences are SQVTM and ANQGSEA. This chain's CDR3 is CSVGRTGGDVNEQFF. The CDR3 bases are TGCAGCGTTGGAAGGACAGGGGGCGATGTCAATGAGCAGTTCTTC.

The J gene is TRBJ2-5, the V gene TRBV29-1; 8 bases match TRBD2. Germline lookup yields CDR1 SQVTM and CDR2 ANQGSEA. V was clipped by 7 bases and J by 1 base; unmatched bases: 11. CDR3 size: 15 residues. This CDR3 reads CSGGPSAGGQETQYF. The CDR3 nucleotides read TGCAGCGGGGGACCTTCCGCGGGGGGCCAAGAGACCCAGTACTTC.

The genes are TRBV13 and TRBJ1-2, with 8 bases matching TRBD1. The junction had 5 bases not matched to a gene; V was cut back by 4 bases and J by 4 bases. This CDR3 comprises 14 residues. Germline CDR1 and CDR2: PRHDT and FYEKMQ (reference sequence). The CDR3 DNA sequence: TGTGCCAGCAGCTCGGGACAGGCGCGCTATGGCTACACCTTC. Its translation: CASSSGQARYGYTF.

This chain uses TRBV6-1 with TRBJ2-7; 9 bases align to TRBD2. J was trimmed by 5 bases and V by 2 bases; bases with no gene match: 4. In germline, CDR1 is MNHNS, CDR2 SASEGT. The CDR3 is 14 residues long. CDR3 sequence reads: CASSEPGLADEQYF. The CDR3 nucleotides read TGTGCCAGCAGTGAACCGGGACTAGCCGACGAGCAGTACTTC.

The V call is TRBV30, the J call TRBJ1-1; D might be TRBD1 (5 bases). V dropped 0 bases and J dropped 3 bases, with 8 bases sitting between them. From germline, CDR1 is GTSNPN and CDR2 SVGIG (reference sequence). This CDR3 contains 13 residues. This chain's CDR3 is CAWSVGQDTEAFF. The CDR3 DNA sequence: TGTGCCTGGAGTGTGGGGCAGGACACTGAAGCTTTCTTT.

The genes are TRBV7-9 and TRBJ1-2; 7 bases are a match to TRBD1. The length of the CDR3 is 14 residues. The J segment lost 3 bases and the V segment lost 5 bases, leaving 6 bases of the junction unmatched. Germline V gene sequence: CDR1 SEHNR, CDR2 FQNEAQ (reference sequence). In nucleotides, the CDR3 is TGTGCCAGCAGCGTGACAGGGCTCGACTATGGCTACACCTTC. It encodes CASSVTGLDYGYTF.

The V gene is TRBV5-1, the J gene TRBJ1-1, with 7 bases that match TRBD1. The germline V gene encodes CDR1 SGHRS and CDR2 YFSETQ. This CDR3 region has 14 residues. The trim removed 0 bases at V and 6 bases at J, leaving 5 bases unmatched. The CDR3 region is CASSLARGGSEAFF. In nucleotides, the CDR3 is TGCGCCAGCAGCTTGGCCAGAGGGGGCTCTGAAGCTTTCTTT.

V and J are TRBV5-4 and TRBJ2-3; TRBD2 might be the D (5 bases). This CDR3 has 14 amino acids. V gave up 6 bases and J gave up 3 bases, with 14 bases separating them. Germline V lookup: CDR1 SGHNT, CDR2 YYREEE (reference sequence). In DNA form, the CDR3 reads TGTGCCAGCACCATTACGGGAAGGACAGATACGCAGTATTTT. This gives the protein CASTITGRTDTQYF. Full variable domain (outside the CDR3, taken from reference TRBV5-4 and TRBJ2-3): ETGVTQSPTHLIKTRGQQVTLRCSSQSGHNTVSWYQQALGQGPQFIFQYYREEENGRGNFPPRFSGLQFPNYSSELNVNALELDDSALYLCASTITGRTDTQYFGPGTRLTVL.

The chain carries TRBV7-2 and TRBJ2-5; D unclear. Germline lookup yields CDR1 SGHTA and CDR2 FQGNSA. Between the trimmed V and J ends, which lost 1 base and 5 bases, there was a span of 11 bases. The CDR3 length is 14 residues. The CDR3, as DNA: TGTGCCAGCAGCTTAGGCGAGGTGTTGGAGACCCAGTACTTC. Translation: CASSLGEVLETQYF.

The chain couples TRBV6-8 to TRBJ1-5; D ambiguous. V dropped 6 bases and J dropped 8 bases, with 5 bases sitting between them. The germline V gene encodes CDR1 MNHGY and CDR2 SAAAGT. CDR3 size: 10 residues. The CDR3 sequence is CASSYKPQHF. CDR3 nucleotides: TGTGCCAGCAGCTATAAGCCCCAGCATTTT.

V gene TRBV29-1 combines with J gene TRBJ1-1, with 11 positions matching TRBD1. The V gene end was trimmed by 4 bases and the J gene end by 0 bases; junction bases not matched to a gene: 16. This CDR3 is built from 19 residues. Germline CDR1 and CDR2: SQVTM and ANQGSEA. In DNA, the CDR3 is TGCAGCGTTGCCTGGACAGGGGGCGGACCCTTTATTATGAACACTGAAGCTTTCTTT. Amino acids: CSVAWTGGGPFIMNTEAFF.

The chain carries TRBV9 and TRBJ2-1, with TRBD1 as a possible D gene (6 bases). V was trimmed by 0 bases and J by 13 bases, leaving 14 bases between them. The CDR3 covers 13 residues. Germline CDR1 reads SGDLS; CDR2 reads YYNGEE. The CDR3 reads CASSVGVPGHQFF. CDR3 nucleotides: TGTGCCAGCAGCGTAGGGGTCCCGGGACACCAGTTCTTC.

The chain couples TRBV5-6 to TRBJ2-7; 7 bases match TRBD2. Looked up from germline, CDR1 is SGHDT and CDR2 is YYEEEE. The CDR3 runs to 15 residues. The V gene end was trimmed by 4 bases and the J gene end by 6 bases; junction bases not matched to a gene: 13. The CDR3 DNA sequence: TGTGCCAGCAGCCAGGGATGGGGGGGAGTAGGCGAGCAGTACTTC. Its protein product is CASSQGWGGVGEQYF.

The chain combines TRBV4-1 with TRBJ2-7, with a tentative D call TRBD1 (6 bases). V was trimmed by 3 bases and J by 4 bases, leaving 10 bases between them. CDR3 size: 13 residues. CDR1 is MGHRA, CDR2 YSYEKL, per germline. The CDR3 reads CASSHRDRYEQYF. The DNA of the CDR3 is TGCGCCAGCAGCCACCGCGACAGGTACGAGCAGTACTTC.

The CDR3 here is CSVIQGNQPQHF. The CDR3 region has the DNA TGCAGCGTGATACAGGGGAATCAGCCCCAGCATTTT. V gene TRBV29-1 combines with J gene TRBJ1-5; 7 nucleotides agree with TRBD1. V was clipped by 6 bases and J by 4 bases; unmatched bases: 3. Germline values: CDR1 SQVTM, CDR2 ANQGSEA. This CDR3 is built from 12 residues.

The chain couples TRBV5-1 to TRBJ2-5; D possibly corresponds to TRBD1 (7 bases). The CDR3 sequence is 14 residues long. Germline CDR1 and CDR2: SGHRS and YFSETQ. With 5 bases removed from V and 1 base from J, the gap between germline ends came to 12 bases. The CDR3 reads CASSDQGGQETQYF. In DNA form, the CDR3 reads TGCGCCAGCAGTGATCAGGGGGGCCAAGAGACCCAGTACTTC.

This chain joins TRBV18 and TRBJ2-3; TRBD2 is a possible D gene (6 bases). This CDR3 comprises 15 residues. The germline CDR1 and CDR2 sequences are KGHSH and LQKENI. V was clipped by 0 bases and J by 7 bases, with 14 bases between them. The CDR3 DNA reads as TGTGCCAGCTCACCACCGCGTCGGGAGTTGAATACGCAGTATTTT. It is translated as CASSPPRRELNTQYF.

The chain carries TRBV18 and TRBJ2-2, with 7 nucleotides matching TRBD2. Germline assignment: CDR1 KGHSH and CDR2 LQKENI. This CDR3 spans 16 amino acids. With 2 bases clipped from V and 1 base from J, the junction kept 4 bases outside the gene matches. For the CDR3, the DNA is TGTGCCAGCTCACCAATCGCGGGAGTGAACACCGGGGAGCTGTTTTTT. Its protein product is CASSPIAGVNTGELFF.

V and J are TRBV5-6 and TRBJ2-7, with D possibly being TRBD1 (6 bases). Trimming removed 1 base from V and 5 bases from J, with 10 bases in between. The CDR3 has 13 residues. Germline assignment: CDR1 SGHDT and CDR2 YYEEEE. CDR3 sequence reads: CASSLRGSDEQYF. CDR3 nucleotides: TGTGCCAGCAGCTTGAGGGGGAGTGACGAGCAGTACTTC.

V is TRBV5-1 and J is TRBJ2-7; 7 positions agree with TRBD2. This CDR3 comprises 15 residues. Germline V gene data show CDR1 as SGHRS and CDR2 as YFSETQ. V trimming: 6 bases; J trimming: 3 bases; junction bases outside the gene matches: 12. This CDR3 is CASKISGGGFYEQYF. The CDR3 DNA reads TGCGCCAGCAAAATCTCAGGCGGGGGATTCTACGAGCAGTACTTC.